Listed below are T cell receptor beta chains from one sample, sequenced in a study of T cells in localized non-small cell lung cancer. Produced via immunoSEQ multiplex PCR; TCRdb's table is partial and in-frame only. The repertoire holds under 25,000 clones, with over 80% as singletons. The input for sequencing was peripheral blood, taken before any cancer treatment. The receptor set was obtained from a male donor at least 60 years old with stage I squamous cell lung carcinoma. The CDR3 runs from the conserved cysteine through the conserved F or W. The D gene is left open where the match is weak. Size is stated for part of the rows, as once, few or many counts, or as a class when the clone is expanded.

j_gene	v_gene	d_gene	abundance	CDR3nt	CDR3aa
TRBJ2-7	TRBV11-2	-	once	TGTGCCAGCAGCCAGCAGAGCCTAGAGCAGTACTTC	CASSQQSLEQYF
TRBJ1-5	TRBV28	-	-	TGTGCCAGCAGTTTATCTATCGAGCTCAATCAGCCCCAGCATTTT	CASSLSIELNQPQHF
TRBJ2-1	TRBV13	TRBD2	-	TGTGCCAGCAGCTTAGTCCCAGCGGGAGTTCGTGAGCAGTTCTTC	CASSLVPAGVREQFF
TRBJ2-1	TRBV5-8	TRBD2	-	TGTGCCAGCAGCTTATGGACTAGCGGATACAATGAGCAGTTCTTC	CASSLWTSGYNEQFF
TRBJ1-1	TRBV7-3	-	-	TGTGCCAGCAGCCGGACAGAAGTTTCCTTGAACACTGAAGCTTTCTTT	CASSRTEVSLNTEAFF
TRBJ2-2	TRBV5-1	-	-	TGCGCCAGCAGCCCACCCGAAGGGGGGCGCCCCGGGGAGCTGTTTTTT	CASSPPEGGRPGELFF
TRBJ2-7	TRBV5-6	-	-	TGTGCCAGCATGAGGGAAGTGGTTGGCGAGCAGTACTTC	CASMREVVGEQYF
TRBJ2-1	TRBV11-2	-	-	TGTGCCAGCAGCTTCGCAGCTTCTCTAAGGGATGAGCAGTTCTTC	CASSFAASLRDEQFF
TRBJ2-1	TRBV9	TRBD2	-	TGTGCCAGCAGCGTAGGGCTAGCGGACAATGAGCAGTTCTTC	CASSVGLADNEQFF
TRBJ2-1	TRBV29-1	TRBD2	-	TGCAGCGTTCATGACACGGGAGGGTTCAATGAGCAGTTCTTC	CSVHDTGGFNEQFF
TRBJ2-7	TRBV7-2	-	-	TGTGCCAGCAGCTTAGAAGACAGGCGGGGGAGCCCGGACTACGAGCAGTACTTC	CASSLEDRRGSPDYEQYF
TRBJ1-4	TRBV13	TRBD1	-	TGTGCCAGCAGCTCAATCGGACAGGGGTATGAAAAACTGTTTTTT	CASSSIGQGYEKLFF
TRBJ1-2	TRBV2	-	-	TGTGCCAGCAGTGAAGGGGGATACAATGGCTACACCTTC	CASSEGGYNGYTF
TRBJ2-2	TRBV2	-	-	TGTGCCAGCATTTTGTGGGCCGCCGCCGGGGAGCTGTTTTTT	CASILWAAAGELFF
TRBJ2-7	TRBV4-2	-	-	TGTGCCAGCAGCCAAGACGGGCCTTCCGGGGGTAAGCCCCCCTACGAGCAGTACTTC	CASSQDGPSGGKPPYEQYF
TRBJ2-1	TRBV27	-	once	TGTGCCAGCACTAGGGGGGTTGAGCAGTTCTTC	CASTRGVEQFF
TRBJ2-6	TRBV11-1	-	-	TGTGCCAGCAGCTTCTTCATCTCTGGGGCCAACGTCCTGACTTTC	CASSFFISGANVLTF
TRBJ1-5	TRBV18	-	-	TGTGCCAGCTCACCAGCATTTTCGAGCGGGGCTCAGCCCCAGCATTTT	CASSPAFSSGAQPQHF
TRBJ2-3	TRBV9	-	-	TGTGCCAGCAGCCCTCCTTCACGGGGCCCAACAGATACGCAGTATTTT	CASSPPSRGPTDTQYF
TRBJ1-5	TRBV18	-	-	TGTGCCAGCTCCGGAAGAGAGGAGCCCCAGCATTTT	CASSGREEPQHF
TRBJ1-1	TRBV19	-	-	TGTGCCAGTAGTATAGACCGGACAGCCGGGAACACTGAAGCTTTCTTT	CASSIDRTAGNTEAFF
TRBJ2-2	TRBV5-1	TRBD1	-	TGCGCCAGCAGCTCGGGACAGGGGGGCACCGGGGAGCTGTTTTTT	CASSSGQGGTGELFF
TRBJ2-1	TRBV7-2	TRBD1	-	TGTGCCAGCAGGGCCCCGGGGACAGGTTACAATGAGCAGTTCTTC	CASRAPGTGYNEQFF
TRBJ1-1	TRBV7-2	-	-	TGTGCCAGCAGCGACGGGGGGGCCTTCATGAACACTGAAGCTTTCTTT	CASSDGGAFMNTEAFF
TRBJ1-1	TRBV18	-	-	TGTGCCAGCTCATCGACCGAGGGGACTGAAGCTTTCTTT	CASSSTEGTEAFF
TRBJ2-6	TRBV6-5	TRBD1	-	TGTGCCAGCAGTTACCAGGGGGCTGGGGCCAACGTCCTGACTTTC	CASSYQGAGANVLTF
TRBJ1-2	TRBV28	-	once	TGTGCCAGCAGTTTTCTCTATTCGGTGGGCTACACCTTC	CASSFLYSVGYTF
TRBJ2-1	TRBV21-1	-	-	TGTGCCAGCAGCAAAAATCTAGCGGGAGGAGTTAATGAGCAGTTCTTC	CASSKNLAGGVNEQFF
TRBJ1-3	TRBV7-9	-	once	TGTGCCAGCAGGCCAAGCTCTGGAAACACCATATATTTT	CASRPSSGNTIYF
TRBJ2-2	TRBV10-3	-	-	TGTGCCATCAGTGAGTCAGGGGTGGGGGCTCCGAACACCGGGGAGCTGTTTTTT	CAISESGVGAPNTGELFF
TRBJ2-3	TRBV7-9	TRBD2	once	TGTGCCAGCAGTCCAGCGGGGGGGCCCATCGCGAATACGCAGTATTTT	CASSPAGGPIANTQYF
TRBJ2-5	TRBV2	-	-	TGTGCCAGCAGAGGGGGGCGGGAGACCCAGTACTTC	CASRGGRETQYF
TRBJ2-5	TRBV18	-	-	TGTGCCAGCTCACCACCCTCAGGGCAAGAGACCCAGTACTTC	CASSPPSGQETQYF
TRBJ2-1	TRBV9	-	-	TGTGCCAGCAGCGTAGGGACCTACAATGAGCAGTTCTTC	CASSVGTYNEQFF
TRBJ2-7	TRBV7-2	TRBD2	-	TGTGCCAGCAGCTTAGCGCTAGGGAGGGAGGTCTACGAGCAGTACTTC	CASSLALGREVYEQYF
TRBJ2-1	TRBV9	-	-	TGTGCCAGCAGTCTAGAGGCCGAGCAGTTCTTC	CASSLEAEQFF
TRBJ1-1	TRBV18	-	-	TGTGCCAGCTCACCACAGGGGAACACTGAAGCTTTCTTT	CASSPQGNTEAFF
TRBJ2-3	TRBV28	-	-	TGTGCCAGCGGCGGGCCCCAAGGCACAGATACGCAGTATTTT	CASGGPQGTDTQYF
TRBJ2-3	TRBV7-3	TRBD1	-	TGTGCCAGCAGCGGTACGACAGGGCCCACAGATACGCAGTATTTT	CASSGTTGPTDTQYF
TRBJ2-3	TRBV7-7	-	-	TGTGCCAGCAGCTTGAGCGGCACTTGGGATACGCAGTATTTT	CASSLSGTWDTQYF
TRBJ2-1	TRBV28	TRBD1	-	TGTGCCAGCAGTTTATCAGACAGGGGAGGGTTCTTC	CASSLSDRGGFF
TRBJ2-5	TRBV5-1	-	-	TGCGCCAGCTCCCAGGGGTTCGGAGAGACCCAGTACTTC	CASSQGFGETQYF
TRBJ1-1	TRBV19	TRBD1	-	TGTGCCAGTAGTATGAACAGGGGAATTGGGACGAACACTGAAGCTTTCTTT	CASSMNRGIGTNTEAFF
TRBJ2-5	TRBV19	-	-	TGTGCCAGTAGTATCGCTAGAACAGAGACCCAGTACTTC	CASSIARTETQYF
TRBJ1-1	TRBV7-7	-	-	TGTGCCAGCAGCCCCCCCGGGAACACTGAAGCTTTCTTT	CASSPPGNTEAFF
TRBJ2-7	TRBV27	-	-	TGTGCCAGCAGTTCGGCGTACTCCTACGAGCAGTACTTC	CASSSAYSYEQYF
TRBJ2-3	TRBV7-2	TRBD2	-	TGTGCCAGCAGGCCTAGCGGGATAACAGATACGCAGTATTTT	CASRPSGITDTQYF
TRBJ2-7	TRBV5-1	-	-	TGCGCCAGCAGCCGGGAGGGCGGGACAGGGTTCTACGAGCAGTACTTC	CASSREGGTGFYEQYF
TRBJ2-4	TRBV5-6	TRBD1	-	TGTGCCAGCAGCTGGGACAGGAGGGACATTCAGTACTTC	CASSWDRRDIQYF
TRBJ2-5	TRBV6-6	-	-	TGTGCCAGCAGTTACTCCGCTACGGAGACCCAGTACTTC	CASSYSATETQYF
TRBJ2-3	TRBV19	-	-	TGTGCCAGTAGTATTGCGGCAGACACAGATACGCAGTATTTT	CASSIAADTDTQYF
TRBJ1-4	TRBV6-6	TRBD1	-	TGTGCCAGCAGCAAGACAGGGGAAAAACTGTTTTTT	CASSKTGEKLFF